The entry below gives a single T cell receptor (beta chain) sequence along with its context. This specimen comes from a study of blood T cell repertoires in COVID-19. This table comes from immunoSEQ multiplex PCR, and its TCRdb copy is limited to in-frame clones, with some not included. The table shows under 65,000 clones, with more than 60% occurring only once. This CDR3 is 16 amino acids long. V dropped 4 bases and J dropped 0; count of bases not matched to a gene: 5. Germline-derived CDR1 and CDR2 are SGHKS and YYEKEE (reference sequence). This chain connects TRBV5-5 to TRBJ2-3; 10 positions agree with TRBD2. Sample: peripheral blood. This clonotype was sampled from a woman aged 70-85 years with acute or convalescent COVID-19. The CDR3 region is CASSPGTSASTDTQYF. The CDR3 bases are TGTGCCAGCAGCCCAGGGACTAGCGCGAGCACAGATACGCAGTATTTT.